The 30 T cell receptor beta chains reported below all come from one sample, sequenced in a study of blood T cell repertoires in COVID-19. The assay was immunoSEQ multiplex PCR, and TCRdb's table has in-frame clones only and misses some. The sample holds nearly 95,000 clones, 87% seen once. The sample was peripheral blood. These receptors were taken from a woman at least 80 years old with acute or convalescent COVID-19.

The rearrangement links TRBV9 to TRBJ1-6; a weak D match, TRBD1 (6 bases). CDR1 SGDLS and CDR2 YYNGEE come from the germline V gene. Trimming stripped 1 base from V and 7 bases from J, with 9 bases between. This CDR3 comprises 14 residues. As DNA, the CDR3 is TGTGCCAGCAGCGTACAACAGGGAAATTCACCCCTCCACTTT. Translation: CASSVQQGNSPLHF. Full variable domain (outside the CDR3, taken from reference TRBV9 and TRBJ1-6): DSGVTQTPKHLITATGQRVTLRCSPRSGDLSVYWYQQSLDQGLQFLIQYYNGEERAKGNILERFSAQQFPDLHSELNLSSLELGDSALYFCASSVQQGNSPLHFGNGTRLTVT.

The CDR3 is CASSSPGLAGGGETQYF. The CDR3, as DNA: TGCGCCAGCAGCTCCCCGGGACTAGCGGGAGGAGGAGAGACCCAGTACTTC. This chain uses TRBV5-1 with TRBJ2-5, with 15 bases aligning to TRBD2. Germline lookup yields CDR1 SGHRS and CDR2 YFSETQ. With 3 bases clipped from V and 4 bases from J, the junction kept 7 bases outside the gene matches. CDR3 length: 17 amino acids.

The genes are TRBV19 and TRBJ2-1, with 10 bases aligning to TRBD2. This CDR3 region has 15 residues. V lost 5 bases, J lost 0 bases, and 1 base stayed unmatched. CDR1 and CDR2 from the germline V gene are LNHDA and SQIVND (reference sequence). CDR3 region: CASSPSGSSYNEQFF. CDR3 bases: TGTGCCAGTAGTCCTAGCGGGAGCTCCTACAATGAGCAGTTCTTC.

This clone has a single count. V and J are TRBV7-2 and TRBJ1-6, with 10 bases identical to TRBD1. The CDR3 is 16 residues long. Trimming at V came to 4 bases and at J to 10 bases, leaving 10 bases not matched to a gene. Germline CDR1 is SGHTA and CDR2 is FQGNSA. CDR3 nucleotide sequence: TGTGCCAGCAGCTCCGGCGCGGGACAGGGGAGATCACCCCTCCACTTT. Its protein is CASSSGAGQGRSPLHF.

The chain is built from TRBV5-1 and TRBJ2-7; 7 bases map to TRBD1. Trimming took 3 bases from V and 5 from J; bases not matched to a gene: 11. CDR1 SGHRS and CDR2 YFSETQ come from the germline V gene. The CDR3 is 15 residues long. CDR3 sequence reads: CASSSGGQVGHEQYF. DNA for the CDR3: TGCGCCAGCAGCTCTGGCGGACAGGTAGGCCACGAGCAGTACTTC. Supplemented by reference TRBV5-1 and TRBJ2-7, the full variable domain reads KAGVTQTPRYLIKTRGQQVTLSCSPISGHRSVSWYQQTPGQGLQFLFEYFSETQRNKGNFPGRFSGRQFSNSRSEMNVSTLELGDSALYLCASSSGGQVGHEQYFGPGTRLTVT.

The chain recombines TRBV27 with TRBJ2-7; the match to TRBD2 covers 12 bases. V was clipped by 5 bases and J by 2 bases; unmatched bases: 4. The CDR3 is made up of 15 amino acids. CDR1 MNHEY and CDR2 SMNVEV come from the germline V gene (reference sequence). In DNA form, the CDR3 reads TGTGCCAGCAGTGGGAGGACTAGCGGGACCTACGAGCAGTACTTC. Translated, it gives CASSGRTSGTYEQYF.

J is TRBJ2-5 and V is TRBV12-3 or TRBV12-4; tentatively, D is TRBD1 (6 bases). V lost 5 bases to trimming and J lost 10 bases, with 14 bases between them. The CDR3 has 12 amino acids. CDR3 sequence (DNA): TGTGCCAGCAGTCCCCGGCAGGGGATCCAGTACTTC. It codes for CASSPRQGIQYF.

The V and J genes are TRBV24-1 and TRBJ2-3; D remains ambiguous. The CDR3 runs 13 residues. Germline CDR1 is KGHDR and CDR2 is SFDVKD. Trimming took 4 bases from V and 3 from J, leaving 7 bases between them. CDR3 loop: CATSEAGTDTQYF. CDR3 sequence (DNA): TGTGCCACCAGTGAGGCAGGTACAGATACGCAGTATTTT.

The chain links TRBV7-9 to TRBJ2-3; TRBD1 might be the D (6 bases). Trimming cost V 1 base and J 2 bases, with 19 bases left between them. The germline V gene has CDR1 SEHNR and CDR2 FQNEAQ (reference sequence). CDR3 length equals 18 residues. CDR3 loop: CASSLGRNLDRVTDTQYF. CDR3 coding DNA: TGTGCCAGCAGCTTAGGCCGAAACTTGGACAGAGTCACAGATACGCAGTATTTT. Using reference TRBV7-9 and TRBJ2-3 for the parts outside the CDR3, the full variable domain is DTGVSQNPRHKITKRGQNVTFRCDPISEHNRLYWYRQTLGQGPEFLTYFQNEAQLEKSRLLSDRFSAERPKGSFSTLEIQRTEQGDSAMYLCASSLGRNLDRVTDTQYFGPGTRLTVL.

This clone has a handful of counts. The V gene is TRBV7-9, the J gene TRBJ1-1, with D maybe TRBD1 (5 bases). Trimming shortened V by 6 bases and J by 7 bases, and 18 bases separated the two germline ends. Looked up from germline, CDR1 is SEHNR and CDR2 is FQNEAQ (reference sequence). This CDR3 is 14 amino acids long. CDR3 bases: TGTGCCAGCAGATTCGCAGGGTTGGATTATGAAGCTTTCTTT. This codes for CASRFAGLDYEAFF. Complete variable domain (other parts from reference TRBV7-9 and TRBJ1-1): DTGVSQNPRHKITKRGQNVTFRCDPISEHNRLYWYRQTLGQGPEFLTYFQNEAQLEKSRLLSDRFSAERPKGSFSTLEIQRTEQGDSAMYLCASRFAGLDYEAFFGQGTRLTVV.

The J gene is TRBJ1-2, the V gene TRBV20-1; tentative D call: TRBD1 (6 bases). Germline lookup yields CDR1 DFQATT and CDR2 SNEGSKA (reference sequence). The ends were cut back, 5 bases at V and 7 bases at J, with 11 bases in the middle. This CDR3 spans 11 amino acids. CDR3 nucleotide sequence: TGCAGTGCTCTACAGGGCCGTGGCTACACCTTC. It translates to CSALQGRGYTF.

V and J are TRBV9 and TRBJ2-2; TRBD1 agrees at 7 bases. CDR1 is SGDLS, CDR2 YYNGEE, per germline. CDR3 length: 16 amino acids. The ends lost 4 bases at V and 4 bases at J; junction bases unmatched: 10. Here the CDR3 reads CASSSPGTVSTGELFF. The CDR3 DNA sequence: TGTGCCAGCAGCTCCCCCGGGACAGTCTCCACCGGGGAGCTGTTTTTT.

This clone appeared a single time. The chain links TRBV25-1 to TRBJ2-3, with 9 nucleotides matching TRBD1. Per germline, CDR1 MGHDK and CDR2 SYGVNS. Trimming at V came to 6 bases and at J to 1 base, leaving 8 bases not matched to a gene. The CDR3 totals 16 residues. In DNA form, the CDR3 reads TGTGCCAGCAGACCGGGACAGGGCGGTGGCACAGATACGCAGTATTTT. It codes for CASRPGQGGGTDTQYF.

The rearrangement uses TRBV7-9 and TRBJ2-5; D perhaps matches TRBD2 (7 bases). CDR3 size: 14 residues. The V end was cut by 7 bases, the J end by 5 bases, with 17 bases between. In germline, CDR1 is SEHNR, CDR2 FQNEAQ (reference sequence). The CDR3 nucleotides read TGTGCCAGCACCCACTACGGGGGGCTGGAGACCCAGTACTTC. It specifies CASTHYGGLETQYF.

This clone was counted a single time. This chain connects TRBV10-3 to TRBJ2-1; 9 positions agree with TRBD1. CDR3 length: 18 amino acids. Germline V gene lookup returns CDR1 ENHRY and CDR2 SYGVKD. V lost 10 bases, J lost 1 base, and 17 bases stayed unmatched. The CDR3 here is CATEMGTGPISSYNEQFF. The CDR3 DNA reads as TGTGCCACCGAGATGGGGACAGGGCCTATTTCGTCCTACAATGAGCAGTTCTTC.

The chain uses TRBV6-2 or TRBV6-3 and TRBJ2-3; D call uncertain. The V and J ends lost 0 bases and 7 bases respectively, with 5 bases between them. This CDR3 has 12 amino acids. Germline V CDR1 and CDR2: MNHEY, SVGEGT. This CDR3 reads CASSYSRNTQYF. CDR3 nucleotides: TGTGCCAGCAGTTACTCGCGGAATACGCAGTATTTT.

The chain carries TRBV29-1 and TRBJ1-2, with 7 nucleotides matching TRBD1. J gave up 7 bases and V 1 base, and 9 bases lay outside the gene matches. Per germline, CDR1 SQVTM and CDR2 ANQGSEA. The CDR3 is 14 residues long. CDR3 sequence (DNA): TGCAGCGTTGAAGCAGCAGGGGGTAGGGGTGGCTACACCTTC. Protein: CSVEAAGGRGGYTF. The variable domain in full, completed from reference TRBV29-1 and TRBJ1-2, reads SAVISQKPSRDICQRGTSLTIQCQVDSQVTMMFWYRQQPGQSLTLIATANQGSEATYESGFVIDKFPISRPNLTFSTLTVSNMSPEDSSIYLCSVEAAGGRGGYTFGSGTRLTVV.

This chain links TRBV6-6 with TRBJ2-2; D possibly corresponds to TRBD2 (5 bases). Per the germline V gene, CDR1 is MNHNY and CDR2 is SVGAGI (reference sequence). This CDR3 has 16 residues. Trimming removed 2 bases at V and 0 bases at J, with 10 bases between. CDR3 amino acids: CASSYPAGTNTGELFF. Written as DNA, the CDR3 is TGTGCCAGCAGTTACCCTGCCGGGACGAACACCGGGGAGCTGTTTTTT.

A word on this clone: The germline gene is not matched at one end of the junction; a read error may be the cause. This rearrangement joins TRBV7-2 to TRBJ2-3, with 11 positions matching TRBD2. Germline CDR1 is SGHTA and CDR2 is FQGNSA. CDR3 length: 12 amino acids. The CDR3 DNA reads TGTGCCAGCAGCTTAGCGACTAGCGGGGCAAAATTT. It is translated as CASSLATSGAKF.

The chain joins TRBV3-1 (or the pseudogene TRBV3-2) to TRBJ2-2, with TRBD1 identical over 7 bases. The CDR3 totals 17 residues. CDR1 LGHDT and CDR2 YNNKEL come from the germline V gene (reference sequence). Trimming cost V 10 bases and J 4 bases; bases outside gene matches: 18. CDR3 in DNA: TGTGCCACAAGACAGGGCAGACCAAGATCTACCACCGGGGAGCTGTTTTTT. Protein sequence: CATRQGRPRSTTGELFF.

The V call is TRBV6-2 or TRBV6-3, the J call TRBJ1-5, with TRBD1 as a possible D gene (6 bases). V was clipped by 5 bases and J by 0 bases, with 14 bases between them. Per germline, CDR1 MNHEY and CDR2 SVGEGT. This CDR3 contains 16 residues. The CDR3 DNA is TGTGCCAGCAGTACCGGACAGAAATTTAGCAATCAGCCCCAGCATTTT. The encoded protein is CASSTGQKFSNQPQHF.

The rearrangement links TRBV29-1 to TRBJ2-5; D is unresolved. The CDR3 runs to 13 residues. Trimming shortened V by 6 bases and J by 2 bases, and 13 bases separated the two germline ends. CDR1 is SQVTM and CDR2 is ANQGSEA in the germline V gene. The CDR3 sequence: CSVHLRLQETQYF. The DNA for the CDR3 is TGCAGCGTCCACTTAAGATTACAAGAGACCCAGTACTTC.

V and J are TRBV3-1 (or the pseudogene TRBV3-2) and TRBJ2-2; perhaps TRBD1 as D (5 bases). Germline CDR1 is LGHDT and CDR2 is YNNKEL (reference sequence). Trimming took 4 bases from V and 5 from J, leaving 17 bases between them. CDR3 size: 16 residues. The CDR3 region is CASSPRDGARTGELFF. The CDR3 DNA reads as TGTGCCAGCAGCCCCCGTGATGGGGCTAGGACCGGGGAGCTGTTTTTT.

The genes are TRBV2 and TRBJ2-7, with TRBD1 identical over 8 bases. The V segment lost 6 bases and the J segment 7 bases; nucleotides outside the gene matches: 5. This CDR3 spans 12 amino acids. Germline V gene lookup returns CDR1 SNHLY and CDR2 FYNNEI. Here the CDR3 DNA reads TGTGCCAGCAGGAGAACAGGGGGAGAGCAGTACTTC. Its translation: CASRRTGGEQYF. Full variable domain (remainder filled in from reference TRBV2 and TRBJ2-7): EPEVTQTPSHQVTQMGQEVILRCVPISNHLYFYWYRQILGQKVEFLVSFYNNEISEKSEIFDDQFSVERPDGSNFTLKIRSTKLEDSAMYFCASRRTGGEQYFGPGTRLTVT.

The rearrangement uses TRBV19 and TRBJ2-6, with a possible D match to TRBD1 (5 bases). This CDR3 has 15 amino acids. Trimming removed 6 bases from V and 4 bases from J, with 13 bases in between. Germline CDR1 LNHDA, CDR2 SQIVND (reference sequence). In nucleotides, the CDR3 is TGTGCCAGTAGAACCTCAGGGTTCGGGGCCAACGTCCTGACTTTC. Translating it yields CASRTSGFGANVLTF. Filled out from reference TRBV19 and TRBJ2-6, the complete variable domain reads DGGITQSPKYLFRKEGQNVTLSCEQNLNHDAMYWYRQDPGQGLRLIYYSQIVNDFQKGDIAEGYSVSREKKESFPLTVTSAQKNPTAFYLCASRTSGFGANVLTFGAGSRLTVL.

The chain combines TRBV25-1 with TRBJ2-3; D may be TRBD1 (5 bases). V lost 6 bases and J lost 4, with 14 bases in between. The germline CDR1 and CDR2 sequences are MGHDK and SYGVNS. CDR3 length: 14 amino acids. CDR3 nucleotides: TGTGCCAGCAGGGGGCCCGTTAGGCCAGATACGCAGTATTTT. It translates to CASRGPVRPDTQYF.

The rearrangement links TRBV11-2 to TRBJ2-7; 7 positions agree with TRBD2. The CDR3 contains 11 residues. Germline V lookup: CDR1 SGHAT, CDR2 FQNNGV. Trimming cost V 4 bases and J 9 bases; bases outside gene matches: 3. CDR3 protein: CASSSREVQYF. CDR3 bases: TGTGCCAGCAGCTCCCGGGAGGTGCAGTACTTC.

The V call is TRBV4-2, the J call TRBJ2-7, with 7 bases lining up with TRBD1. Germline V gene data show CDR1 as LGHNA and CDR2 as YNFKEQ. The CDR3 totals 14 residues. Trimming removed 4 bases from V and 2 bases from J; junction bases left unmatched: 5. The CDR3 nucleotides read TGTGCCAGCAGCCCTAGGACAGGTACCTACGAGCAGTACTTC. Its protein product is CASSPRTGTYEQYF.

This rearrangement joins TRBV3-1 (or the pseudogene TRBV3-2) to TRBJ2-5; the match to TRBD2 covers 10 bases. The length of the CDR3 is 15 residues. The V gene end was trimmed by 5 bases and the J gene end by 4 bases; junction bases not matched to a gene: 7. The V gene's germline CDR1 is LGHDT and CDR2 YNNKEL (reference sequence). The CDR3 DNA follows: TGTGCCAGCAGCTCTGAGCGGGGGGGCCGAGAGACCCAGTACTTC. Its protein product is CASSSERGGRETQYF.

This clone was counted a single time. The chain couples TRBV7-8 to TRBJ2-3; the match to TRBD1 covers 8 bases. CDR1 SGHVS and CDR2 FQNEAQ come from the germline V gene. V was pared by 1 base and J by 2 bases, with 8 bases of the junction left unmatched. This CDR3 comprises 17 residues. CDR3 loop: CASSLVMGQGATDTQYF. In DNA, the CDR3 is TGTGCCAGCAGCTTAGTCATGGGGCAGGGGGCCACAGATACGCAGTATTTT.